The sequence of this T cell receptor (beta chain) was determined in a study of PD-1 blockade in mismatch repair-deficient tumors. Study in general: Patients had roughly twelve mismatch repair-deficient cancer types, all previously treated and progressing. Study results and limitations: Tumor-resident clones, often undetectable pretreatment in blood, expanded then contracted after pembrolizumab.

This clone has just a few counts. Its target is unknown. The CDR3 runs 16 residues. V lost 0 bases and J lost 6, with 14 bases in between. Germline loops: CDR1 LNHNV, CDR2 YYDKDF (reference sequence). Sequenced by immunoSEQ multiplex PCR; TCRdb stores in-frame clones only, minus some. The sample has roughly 79,000 clones; 65% to 85% are singletons. All patients were mismatch repair deficient, assessed by either PCR or immunohistochemistry. The TCR-sequenced patients were a few responders to pembrolizumab. This sample comprised peripheral blood, obtained 44 weeks after starting pembrolizumab. This chain uses TRBV15 with TRBJ2-2; TRBD2 is a possible D gene (5 bases). This sequence was found in an adult with mismatch repair-deficient cancer. The CDR3 bases are TGTGCCACCAGCAGAGATGGGAGCAAAATTTCCGGGGAGCTGTTTTTT. It encodes CATSRDGSKISGELFF.